These 32 T cell receptor beta chains were all obtained from the same sample, sequenced in a study of cytomegalovirus exposure and HLA in healthy donors. The assay was immunoSEQ multiplex PCR, and TCRdb's table has in-frame clones only and misses some. The repertoire consists of about 190,000 clones, with around 88% occurring once and the leading ten covering more than 1.1%. Sequenced input: PBMCs. All receptors derive from a woman younger than 35 in good health and CMV-seronegative.

The DNA for the CDR3 is TGTGCCATCAGACACACTAGCGGGATAGACAATGAGCAGTTCTTC. Amino acid sequence: CAIRHTSGIDNEQFF. The chain employs TRBV10-3 and TRBJ2-1; TRBD2 agrees at 10 bases. Germline V lookup: CDR1 ENHRY, CDR2 SYGVKD. The trim removed 6 bases at V and 5 bases at J, leaving 7 bases unmatched. The CDR3 runs 15 residues.

The gene calls are TRBV25-1 and TRBJ2-7, with D uncertain. The germline gives CDR1 MGHDK, CDR2 SYGVNS. The CDR3 has 12 residues. Trimming pared 6 bases from V and 6 bases from J, leaving 12 bases between. The CDR3 DNA is TGTGCCAGCAGCGCACCCTACCTCGAGCAGTACTTC. This codes for CASSAPYLEQYF.

In this sample, this clone turned up once. The chain combines TRBV19 with TRBJ1-2; D is unclear. Trimming shortened V by 7 bases and J by 0 bases, and 12 bases separated the two germline ends. This CDR3 contains 14 residues. Germline CDR1 reads LNHDA; CDR2 reads SQIVND (reference sequence). CDR3: CASTMRGANYGYTF. The CDR3 DNA is TGTGCCAGTACCATGCGGGGAGCTAACTATGGCTACACCTTC.

The CDR3 spells CASRLTGQGEWRTQYF. CDR3 DNA sequence: TGTGCCAGTAGATTAACAGGACAGGGAGAATGGAGAACGCAGTATTTT. The J gene is TRBJ2-3, the V gene TRBV19; 8 positions match TRBD1. V lost 6 bases, J lost 9 bases, and 17 bases stayed unmatched. CDR3 size: 16 residues. CDR1 LNHDA and CDR2 SQIVND come from the germline V gene (reference sequence).

V gene TRBV5-8 combines with J gene TRBJ2-2, with D tentatively TRBD1 (6 bases). The germline gives CDR1 SGHTS, CDR2 YDEGEE. The CDR3 is 14 amino acids. Trimming stripped 5 bases from V and 6 bases from J, with 14 bases between. The CDR3 nucleotides read TGTGCCAGCAGTCACTACAGGGCACCCGGGGAGCTGTTTTTT. This codes for CASSHYRAPGELFF.

J is TRBJ1-5 and V is TRBV6-1, with TRBD1 matching over 7 bases. V shed 9 bases, J shed 2 bases, and the junction held 10 bases outside the gene matches. Germline V gives CDR1 MNHNS, CDR2 SASEGT. This CDR3 comprises 15 residues. The CDR3 bases are TGTGCCAGTACACAAGGACAGGCGGGCAATCAGCCCCAGCATTTT. It codes for CASTQGQAGNQPQHF.

The genes are TRBV7-9 and TRBJ1-4; D unresolved. CDR1 and CDR2 (germline): SEHNR, FQNEAQ (reference sequence). The CDR3 totals 14 residues. Trimming removed 8 bases from V and 0 bases from J, with 10 bases in between. CDR3 nucleotides: TGTGCCAGCCGACGAGGAGCAACTAATGAAAAACTGTTTTTT. It is translated as CASRRGATNEKLFF.

The genes are TRBV5-6 and TRBJ1-2; TRBD1 matches at 8 bases. The CDR3 has 16 residues. Losses at the gene ends were 0 bases for V and 3 bases for J; bases not matched to a gene: 7. CDR1 SGHDT and CDR2 YYEEEE come from the germline V gene. CDR3 loop: CASSLDGTGAYYGYTF. The CDR3, as DNA: TGTGCCAGCAGCTTGGATGGGACAGGTGCTTACTATGGCTACACCTTC.

Concerning this clone: This specimen includes other DNA sequences encoding the same CDR3. The chain recombines TRBV2 with TRBJ2-7, with no clear D. This CDR3 is built from 11 residues. V was pared by 3 bases and J by 2 bases, with 2 bases between. The germline V gene encodes CDR1 SNHLY and CDR2 FYNNEI. CDR3 loop: CASSDTYEQYF. CDR3 sequence (DNA): TGTGCCAGCAGTGATACCTACGAGCAGTACTTC. Full variable domain (remainder filled in from reference TRBV2 and TRBJ2-7): EPEVTQTPSHQVTQMGQEVILRCVPISNHLYFYWYRQILGQKVEFLVSFYNNEISEKSEIFDDQFSVERPDGSNFTLKIRSTKLEDSAMYFCASSDTYEQYFGPGTRLTVT.

This chain links TRBV2 with TRBJ2-3; no clear D gene. This CDR3 contains 12 residues. The V gene's germline CDR1 is SNHLY and CDR2 FYNNEI. Trimming cost V 6 bases and J 2 bases, with 6 bases left between them. CDR3 in amino acids: CASRTDTDTQYF. The CDR3 DNA reads as TGTGCCAGCAGGACTGACACAGATACGCAGTATTTT.

Remarks on this clone: The same CDR3 also results from other DNA sequences found in this sample. The DNA for the CDR3 is TGTGCCAGCAGCTTGGCTAGCGGGGCGAACACCGGGGAGCTGTTTTTT. Translated, it gives CASSLASGANTGELFF. The chain is built from TRBV5-4 and TRBJ2-2, with 9 bases lining up with TRBD2. V shed 0 bases and J 0 bases; nucleotides not matched to a gene: 0. Germline CDR1 SGHNT, CDR2 YYREEE (reference sequence). The CDR3 covers 16 residues.

The chain couples TRBV9 to TRBJ2-5, with D tentatively TRBD2 (6 bases). This CDR3 is built from 15 residues. Trimming left V 7 bases short and J 2 bases short, with 18 bases between. Germline CDR1 and CDR2: SGDLS and YYNGEE. The CDR3 DNA is TGTGCCAGCCAAGGAGGGTCCGCCGCACAAGAGACCCAGTACTTC. As protein: CASQGGSAAQETQYF.

The chain links TRBV27 to TRBJ2-1, with 10 bases fitting TRBD1. Losses at the gene ends were 6 bases for V and 4 bases for J; bases not matched to a gene: 0. The V gene's germline CDR1 is MNHEY and CDR2 SMNVEV (reference sequence). There are 13 residues in the CDR3. The chain's CDR3 is CASRGQGYNEQFF. The CDR3 DNA reads TGTGCCAGCAGGGGACAGGGGTACAATGAGCAGTTCTTC.

The chain links TRBV11-2 to TRBJ2-5, with TRBD1 matching 11 bases. In germline, CDR1 is SGHAT, CDR2 FQNNGV. With V trimmed by 4 bases and J by 4 bases, 8 bases remained unmatched. The CDR3 is 16 amino acids. The chain's CDR3 is CASSSSGTGGRETQYF. CDR3 DNA sequence: TGTGCCAGCAGCTCCTCCGGGACAGGGGGGCGAGAGACCCAGTACTTC.

The chain recombines TRBV5-1 with TRBJ1-2; 7 bases align to TRBD1. This CDR3 has 13 amino acids. The junction had 3 bases not matched to a gene; V was cut back by 0 bases and J by 7 bases. Germline CDR1 and CDR2: SGHRS and YFSETQ. This CDR3 is CASSLDRGGGYTF. The DNA for the CDR3 is TGCGCCAGCAGCTTGGACAGGGGTGGTGGCTACACCTTC.

This rearrangement joins TRBV7-8 to TRBJ1-5; TRBD1 aligns across 7 bases. Trimming at V came to 7 bases and at J to 4 bases, leaving 10 bases not matched to a gene. Germline V gene sequence: CDR1 SGHVS, CDR2 FQNEAQ. The CDR3 extends over 15 amino acids. CDR3 sequence reads: CASKMGQGENQPQHF. In DNA, the CDR3 is TGTGCCAGCAAGATGGGTCAGGGGGAAAATCAGCCCCAGCATTTT.

The CDR3 region has the DNA TGTGCCAGCTTGGGGGGTAGCGGCTCCTACGAGCAGTACTTC. Translated, it gives CASLGGSGSYEQYF. The chain couples TRBV6-5 to TRBJ2-7, with D possibly matching TRBD2 (6 bases). From germline, CDR1 is MNHEY and CDR2 SVGAGI. This CDR3 comprises 14 residues. V dropped 8 bases and J dropped 0 bases, with 14 bases sitting between them.

DNA of the CDR3: TGTGCCATCACTCCGAGAGGTTTCAACAGGGGTCTAATTCTAAATCAGCCCCAGCATTTT. The encoded protein is CAITPRGFNRGLILNQPQHF. This rearrangement joins TRBV2 to TRBJ1-5; 7 positions match TRBD1. The trim removed 10 bases at V and 4 bases at J, leaving 28 bases unmatched. Germline assignment: CDR1 SNHLY and CDR2 FYNNEI. The CDR3 consists of 20 residues.

The chain has TRBV27 and TRBJ1-4; maybe TRBD1 (5 bases). With 5 bases removed from V and 8 bases from J, the gap between germline ends came to 15 bases. Germline lookup yields CDR1 MNHEY and CDR2 SMNVEV (reference sequence). The CDR3 length is 14 residues. DNA of the CDR3: TGTGCCAGCAGTGGAAGGCAGGGAAGAGAAAAACTGTTTTTT. This codes for CASSGRQGREKLFF.

The V and J genes are TRBV9 and TRBJ1-2, with TRBD1 matching 9 bases. This CDR3 has 14 amino acids. The V gene's germline CDR1 is SGDLS and CDR2 YYNGEE. Trimming removed 3 bases from V and 7 bases from J; junction bases left unmatched: 7. DNA of the CDR3: TGTGCCAGCAGCGCATCGACAGGGGGTCGTGGCTACACCTTC. Translating gives CASSASTGGRGYTF.

The chain is built from TRBV6-5 and TRBJ1-1, with D maybe TRBD1 (5 bases). Trimming shortened V by 6 bases and J by 3 bases, and 17 bases separated the two germline ends. The CDR3 length is 15 residues. Germline CDR1 is MNHEY and CDR2 is SVGAGI. The CDR3 here is CASRKWGGVDTEAFF. CDR3 sequence (DNA): TGTGCCAGCAGAAAATGGGGGGGGGTGGACACTGAAGCTTTCTTT.

This chain joins TRBV6-4 and TRBJ2-2; TRBD2 matches at 7 bases. This CDR3 region has 15 residues. CDR1 is MRHNA and CDR2 is SNTAGT in the germline V gene. The V gene end was trimmed by 0 bases and the J gene end by 4 bases; junction bases not matched to a gene: 2. The CDR3 bases are TGTGCCAGCAGTGACTCGGGCGGGAGCACCGGGGAGCTGTTTTTT. Its protein product is CASSDSGGSTGELFF.

The chain carries TRBV27 and TRBJ1-6, with 7 bases lining up with TRBD1. The CDR3 loop spans 15 amino acids. After removal of 7 bases from V and 8 bases from J, the junction contained 11 bases not matched to a gene. The V gene's germline CDR1 is MNHEY and CDR2 SMNVEV (reference sequence). CDR3 sequence: CASTPLGRGYSPLHF. In DNA, the CDR3 is TGTGCCAGCACCCCCTTGGGCAGGGGGTATTCACCCCTCCACTTT.

The rearrangement links TRBV27 to TRBJ1-5, with a tentative D call TRBD1 (6 bases). Germline V gives CDR1 MNHEY, CDR2 SMNVEV (reference sequence). The CDR3 runs 15 residues. V lost 6 bases to trimming and J lost 0 bases, with 12 bases between them. CDR3 DNA: TGTGCCAGCAGGACCTCAGGGGCTAGCAATCAGCCCCAGCATTTT. Translated: CASRTSGASNQPQHF.

The rearrangement links TRBV12-5 to TRBJ2-7, with a weak D call TRBD2 (6 bases). V shed 6 bases and J shed 0 bases, with 15 bases lying between them. The CDR3 has 15 residues. Germline CDR1 reads LGHNT; CDR2 reads FRNRAP. The CDR3 sequence: CASGPSYGSSYEQYF. For the CDR3, the DNA is TGTGCTAGTGGCCCCTCCTACGGGAGCTCCTACGAGCAGTACTTC. Combining the CDR3 with reference TRBV12-5 and TRBJ2-7 gives the whole variable domain DARVTQTPRHKVTEMGQEVTMRCQPILGHNTVFWYRQTMMQGLELLAYFRNRAPLDDSGMPKDRFSAEMPDATLATLKIQPSEPRDSAVYFCASGPSYGSSYEQYFGPGTRLTVT.

The chain has TRBV29-1 and TRBJ2-1, with TRBD1 as a possible D gene (6 bases). Trimming pared 0 bases from V and 2 bases from J, leaving 20 bases between. The CDR3 sequence is 18 residues long. The germline V gene has CDR1 SQVTM and CDR2 ANQGSEA. CDR3 in DNA: TGCAGCGTTGAAGATTTAGTTGGGACATTTGGTGCCTACAATGAGCAGTTCTTC. It translates to CSVEDLVGTFGAYNEQFF.

A note on this clone: Other DNA sequences within the sample encode an identical CDR3. The rearrangement joins TRBV2 to TRBJ2-3; D is possibly TRBD2 (6 bases). The CDR3 is 15 amino acids. V was pared by 2 bases and J by 1 base, with 10 bases between. The germline V gene has CDR1 SNHLY and CDR2 FYNNEI. CDR3 in amino acids: CASSESGGGTDTQYF. In DNA, the CDR3 is TGTGCCAGCAGTGAATCGGGCGGGGGCACAGATACGCAGTATTTT.

This sequence joins TRBV5-1 and TRBJ2-3; tentatively, D is TRBD1 (5 bases). With 6 bases removed from V and 0 bases from J, the gap between germline ends came to 11 bases. CDR1 and CDR2 from the germline V gene are SGHRS and YFSETQ. There are 14 residues in the CDR3. The CDR3 nucleotides read TGCGCCAGCACGCAGGGTGCTAGCACAGATACGCAGTATTTT. It yields the protein CASTQGASTDTQYF.

This clone has only a few counts. The J gene is TRBJ2-7, the V gene TRBV2; TRBD1 aligns across 12 bases. The V gene end was trimmed by 11 bases and the J gene end by 6 bases; junction bases not matched to a gene: 5. Germline values: CDR1 SNHLY, CDR2 FYNNEI. The CDR3 consists of 12 residues. The CDR3 is CASGQGAREQYF. For the CDR3, the DNA is TGTGCCTCGGGACAGGGGGCTCGCGAGCAGTACTTC.

The J gene is TRBJ1-2, the V gene TRBV13; possibly TRBD1 for D (5 bases). Between the trimmed V and J ends, which lost 1 base and 8 bases, there was a span of 17 bases. This CDR3 region has 15 residues. Germline-derived CDR1 and CDR2 are PRHDT and FYEKMQ (reference sequence). In DNA form, the CDR3 reads TGTGCCAGCAGCTTAGTGGCGGGGGGTATTTACGGCTACACCTTC. This codes for CASSLVAGGIYGYTF.

The V call is TRBV7-9, the J call TRBJ2-7; 9 nucleotides align to TRBD2. The germline V gene has CDR1 SEHNR and CDR2 FQNEAQ (reference sequence). This CDR3 contains 14 residues. The junction had 8 bases not matched to a gene; V was cut back by 4 bases and J by 7 bases. CDR3 amino acids: CASSWGTSPPEQYF. CDR3 DNA: TGTGCCAGCAGCTGGGGGACTAGCCCTCCGGAGCAGTACTTC.

The genes are TRBV9 and TRBJ1-5, with 7 bases matching TRBD1. V lost 0 bases to trimming and J lost 3 bases; unmatched junction nucleotides: 3. The CDR3 covers 15 residues. Germline values: CDR1 SGDLS, CDR2 YYNGEE. CDR3 nucleotide sequence: TGTGCCAGCAGCGTAGGAGGGGGCGACAATCAGCCCCAGCATTTT. Its protein product is CASSVGGGDNQPQHF.